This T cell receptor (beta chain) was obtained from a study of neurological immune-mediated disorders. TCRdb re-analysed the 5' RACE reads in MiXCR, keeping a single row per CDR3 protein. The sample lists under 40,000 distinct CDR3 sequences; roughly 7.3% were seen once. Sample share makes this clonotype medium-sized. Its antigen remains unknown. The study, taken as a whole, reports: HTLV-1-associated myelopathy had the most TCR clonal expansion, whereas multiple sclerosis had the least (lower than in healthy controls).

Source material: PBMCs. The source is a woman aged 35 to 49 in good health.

The CDR3 loop reads CASSLGTTGRSYNEQFF. As DNA, the CDR3 is TGCGCCAGCAGCCTCGGGACGACAGGCCGCTCCTACAATGAGCAGTTCTTC. The rearrangement links TRBV4-1 to TRBJ2-1, with a possible D match to TRBD1 (6 bases). CDR3 length: 17 amino acids. Between the trimmed V and J ends, which lost 4 bases and 0 bases, there was a span of 16 bases. Germline loops: CDR1 MGHRA, CDR2 YSYEKL.